Below are 4 T cell receptor beta chains sequenced from a single sample in a study of T cells in AML relapse after transplant. Instead of multiplex PCR, a modified RACE PCR amplified TCR alpha and beta from RNA. TCRdb ran MiXCR on the PCR reads and lists one entry per CDR3 protein. This sample has fewer than 4,500 distinct CDR3 sequences, with roughly 10% found just once. The specimen was bone marrow, either the whole sample or a sorted T cell fraction (not recorded which), collected in complete remission. These receptor sequences come from a human donor who had a stem cell transplant for acute myeloid leukemia. Some T cells may have originated in the graft donor.

This clonotype showed up many times. A much larger clone differs by one base, so this may be a read error. No conserved phenylalanine or tryptophan ends this CDR3, so it is likely a read error. The CDR3 spells CATSRDFVGPTSGYTV. The DNA of the CDR3 is TGTGCCACCAGCAGAGATTTTGTCGGGCCTACCTCAGGCTACACCGTC. The chain carries TRBV15 and TRBJ1-2; D gene uncertain. V was cut by 0 bases and J by 8 bases, with 19 bases left in between. The CDR3 totals 16 residues. Germline CDR1 reads LNHNV; CDR2 reads YYDKDF (reference sequence).

Many counts were recorded for this clonotype. The rearrangement links TRBV6-2 or TRBV6-3 to TRBJ2-1; D is perhaps TRBD2 (6 bases). V was pared by 5 bases and J by 0 bases, with 14 bases between. Germline CDR1 is MNHEY and CDR2 is SVGEGT. The CDR3 spans 16 residues. This CDR3 is CASSDRGRSSYNEQFF. The CDR3, as DNA: TGTGCCAGCAGTGACCGGGGGAGGAGCTCCTACAATGAGCAGTTCTTC.

This clonotype is labeled medium-sized. The chain links TRBV12-3 or TRBV12-4 to TRBJ2-1; D unresolved. This CDR3 region has 12 residues. Trimming stripped 5 bases from V and 7 bases from J, with 9 bases between. The CDR3 DNA follows: TGTGCCAGCAGTCCCGCCCTAAATGAGCAGTTCTTC. This sequence encodes CASSPALNEQFF.

In nucleotides, the CDR3 is TGTGCCAGCAGCCATCGACTAGCGGGGACTCAAGAGACCCAGTACTTC. It yields the protein CASSHRLAGTQETQYF. This rearrangement joins TRBV7-2 to TRBJ2-5, with 11 bases that match TRBD2. V trimming: 5 bases; J trimming: 2 bases; junction bases outside the gene matches: 7. This CDR3 has 16 residues. CDR1 is SGHTA, CDR2 FQGNSA, per germline.